Detailed here is one T cell receptor (beta chain). Trimming left V 2 bases short and J 4 bases short, with 11 bases between. From germline, CDR1 is MGHDK and CDR2 SYGVNS. CDR3 size: 14 residues. The record originates from a study of blood T cell repertoires in COVID-19. The assay was immunoSEQ multiplex PCR, and TCRdb's table has in-frame clones only and misses some. The sample comprises 350,000 to 450,000 clones, approximately 86% of which are singletons, and about 3% rests with the top ten. This receptor was identified in a human donor in a cohort sampled during active COVID-19. The chain links TRBV25-1 to TRBJ1-2; maybe TRBD1 (6 bases). The sequencing sample was made of peripheral blood. The CDR3: CASSEPGTPYGYTF. In nucleotides, the CDR3 is TGTGCCAGCAGTGAACCCGGGACACCCTATGGCTACACCTTC.